This T cell receptor (beta chain) was retrieved from a study of PD-1 blockade in mismatch repair-deficient tumors. This table comes from immunoSEQ multiplex PCR, and its TCRdb copy is limited to in-frame clones, with some not included. The sample lists roughly 79,000 clones; 65% to 85% were seen once. This CDR3 contains 14 residues. V was trimmed by 3 bases and J by 4 bases, leaving 10 bases between them. The V gene's germline CDR1 is MNHNS and CDR2 SASEGT. The TCR comes from an adult with mismatch repair-deficient cancer. V gene TRBV6-1 combines with J gene TRBJ2-1; D gene uncertain. This specimen was peripheral blood, taken 44 weeks after starting pembrolizumab. The CDR3 sequence: CASSDMGIYNEQFF. Here the CDR3 DNA reads TGTGCCAGCAGTGATATGGGGATATACAATGAGCAGTTCTTC.